One and the same sample provided the 26 T cell receptor beta chains below, sequenced in a study of CD4+ T cells in melanoma. Profiled with immunoSEQ multiplex PCR; TCRdb holds only in-frame clones, not every one. The table lists around 55,000 clones, about 72% of them singletons. The sequenced sample was tumor tissue. Source of these receptors: a human donor with melanoma.

The sample holds a few counts of this clone. The chain recombines TRBV11-2 with TRBJ2-5; the D is unclear. Per germline, CDR1 SGHAT and CDR2 FQNNGV. Between the trimmed V and J ends, which lost 1 base and 2 bases, there was a span of 5 bases. The CDR3 covers 13 residues. This CDR3 is CASSLASQETQYF. CDR3 coding DNA: TGTGCCAGCAGCTTAGCATCGCAAGAGACCCAGTACTTC.

The chain employs TRBV19 and TRBJ1-5; no clear D. This CDR3 has 13 residues. CDR1 and CDR2 (germline): LNHDA, SQIVND (reference sequence). Trimming took off 6 bases at V and 4 bases at J, with 10 bases between the two ends. CDR3 DNA sequence: TGTGCCAGTAGCCCGGGTCAAAATCAGCCCCAGCATTTT. Its translation: CASSPGQNQPQHF.

The V call is TRBV7-6, the J call TRBJ2-5; 15 bases match TRBD2. Germline V gene sequence: CDR1 SGHVS, CDR2 FNYEAQ. Germline trimming cut 6 bases from V and 12 bases from J; bases unmatched to any gene: 8. The CDR3 has 14 residues. The CDR3 DNA is TGTGCCAGCAGTCCAGGGACTAGCGGGGGGAGAAAGTACTTC. Protein: CASSPGTSGGRKYF.

The rearrangement links TRBV2 to TRBJ1-6, with 7 bases lining up with TRBD1. Germline assignment: CDR1 SNHLY and CDR2 FYNNEI. With V trimmed by 6 bases and J by 7 bases, 9 bases remained unmatched. This CDR3 is built from 15 residues. The CDR3 region is CASSQQGPQNSPLHF. The CDR3 DNA reads TGTGCCAGCAGCCAACAGGGGCCACAAAATTCACCCCTCCACTTT.

Only a few counts were recorded for this clone. V usage is TRBV6-5 and J usage is TRBJ2-1; no firm D call. Looked up from germline, CDR1 is MNHEY and CDR2 is SVGAGI. Trimming pared 0 bases from V and 7 bases from J, leaving 10 bases between. This CDR3 has 14 amino acids. The CDR3 loop reads CASSYSTVSNEQFF. The CDR3 DNA sequence: TGTGCCAGCAGTTACTCGACTGTCTCTAATGAGCAGTTCTTC.

J is TRBJ2-5 and V is TRBV13; 12 bases line up with TRBD2. With V trimmed by 8 bases and J by 2 bases, 6 bases remained unmatched. There are 15 residues in the CDR3. The germline V gene encodes CDR1 PRHDT and CDR2 FYEKMQ (reference sequence). The CDR3 coding sequence is TGTGCCAGCTTGAAACTAGCGGGGGGACAAGAGACCCAGTACTTC. It translates to CASLKLAGGQETQYF.

V usage is TRBV7-2 and J usage is TRBJ1-1; D gene ambiguous. This CDR3 region has 11 residues. The germline V gene has CDR1 SGHTA and CDR2 FQGNSA. Trimming stripped 1 base from V and 8 bases from J, with 5 bases between. For the CDR3, the DNA is TGTGCCAGCAGCTTAGAAACAGAAGCTTTCTTT. It encodes CASSLETEAFF.

The CDR3 DNA sequence: TGTGCCAGCAGCTTAGAGCACAGCCAAGAGACCCAGTACTTC. It codes for CASSLEHSQETQYF. This chain links TRBV7-9 with TRBJ2-5, with no clear D. The CDR3 consists of 14 residues. V lost 1 base, J lost 1 base, and 7 bases lay in between. CDR1 and CDR2 from the germline V gene are SEHNR and FQNEAQ (reference sequence).

This clone was observed a handful of times. The V call is TRBV4-3, the J call TRBJ1-1, with D uncertain. Germline V gene lookup returns CDR1 LGHNA and CDR2 YSLEER. V was shortened by 3 bases and J by 1 base, with 9 bases between the two germline ends. The CDR3 runs 14 residues. Here the CDR3 reads CASSQDLTNTEAFF. The CDR3, as DNA: TGCGCCAGCAGCCAGGATCTCACGAACACTGAAGCTTTCTTT.

This clone was detected only a few times. This may come from a read error, since a much larger clone is one base off. This chain uses TRBV11-2 with TRBJ1-1; D call uncertain. CDR3 length equals 11 residues. Trimming pared 6 bases from V and 1 base from J, leaving 3 bases between. Germline V gene lookup returns CDR1 SGHAT and CDR2 FQNNGV. DNA of the CDR3: TGTGCCAGCAGGGGGAACACTGAAGCTTTCTTT. Protein: CASRGNTEAFF.

This chain joins TRBV28 and TRBJ1-5; no clear D gene. CDR3 size: 13 residues. V lost 4 bases and J lost 4, with 8 bases in between. CDR1 is MDHEN, CDR2 SYDVKM, per germline. The CDR3 loop reads CASSYSANQPQHF. The CDR3 nucleotides are TGTGCCAGCAGTTATTCAGCAAATCAGCCCCAGCATTTT.

V usage is TRBV6-5 and J usage is TRBJ2-1, with TRBD2 identical over 9 bases. With V trimmed by 4 bases and J by 7 bases, 11 bases remained unmatched. The CDR3 has 16 residues. CDR1 is MNHEY and CDR2 is SVGAGI in the germline V gene. The CDR3 DNA is TGTGCCAGCAGTTTTACCGGGACTAGCCGGGTAAATGAGCAGTTCTTC. Translated: CASSFTGTSRVNEQFF.

This clone was picked up a small number of times. The chain has TRBV4-2 and TRBJ1-1, with D maybe TRBD1 (5 bases). The CDR3 contains 15 residues. Germline CDR1 LGHNA, CDR2 YNFKEQ. The V end lost 4 bases, the J end lost 2 bases, and 14 bases lay between the germline ends. CDR3 sequence: CASSPSGTANTEAFF. CDR3 DNA sequence: TGTGCCAGCAGCCCCAGCGGGACGGCCAACACTGAAGCTTTCTTT.

This chain links TRBV7-9 with TRBJ2-7; 7 bases fit TRBD1. Germline CDR1 is SEHNR and CDR2 is FQNEAQ (reference sequence). The CDR3 length is 14 residues. V trimming: 1 base; J trimming: 5 bases; junction bases outside the gene matches: 5. DNA for the CDR3: TGTGCCAGCAGCTTAGGTGAGGGGGCGAACGAGCAGTACTTC. Translating gives CASSLGEGANEQYF. The whole variable domain, filled in from reference TRBV7-9 and TRBJ2-7, reads DTGVSQNPRHKITKRGQNVTFRCDPISEHNRLYWYRQTLGQGPEFLTYFQNEAQLEKSRLLSDRFSAERPKGSFSTLEIQRTEQGDSAMYLCASSLGEGANEQYFGPGTRLTVT.

The chain has TRBV5-4 and TRBJ2-7; D might be TRBD1 (6 bases). The CDR3 has 14 residues. V gave up 4 bases and J gave up 0 bases, with 11 bases separating them. Germline CDR1 is SGHNT and CDR2 is YYREEE (reference sequence). The CDR3 nucleotides are TGTGCCAGCAGCAACACAGGGAGCTCCTACGAGCAGTACTTC. Translating gives CASSNTGSSYEQYF.

This clone occurred once. The chain uses TRBV5-6 and TRBJ1-5, with D maybe TRBD1 (5 bases). The length of the CDR3 is 14 residues. Germline V gene data show CDR1 as SGHDT and CDR2 as YYEEEE. V was clipped by 0 bases and J by 7 bases, with 11 bases between them. CDR3 bases: TGTGCCAGCAGCTTGGGGTTGGGGGGGCAGCCCCAGCATTTT. This sequence encodes CASSLGLGGQPQHF.

This clone was detected once. The V gene is TRBV7-6, the J gene TRBJ1-4; 9 bases are shared with TRBD1. Germline V lookup: CDR1 SGHVS, CDR2 FNYEAQ. Unmatched junction bases numbered 5, after V lost 5 bases and J lost 7 bases. This CDR3 has 14 residues. CDR3: CASSITDRGEKLFF. CDR3 sequence (DNA): TGTGCCAGCAGCATAACGGACAGGGGTGAAAAACTGTTTTTT.

Relative to its sample, this clone is medium-sized. This chain uses TRBV4-3 with TRBJ1-1; D may be TRBD1 (5 bases). The germline V and J ends were trimmed by 0 bases and 6 bases, with 14 bases remaining between them. In germline, CDR1 is LGHNA, CDR2 YSLEER. This CDR3 has 15 residues. This chain's CDR3 is CASSQDGQGWAEAFF. DNA for the CDR3: TGCGCCAGCAGCCAAGATGGGCAGGGTTGGGCTGAAGCTTTCTTT.

The V gene is TRBV7-9, the J gene TRBJ1-2; D gene ambiguous. Germline V gene lookup returns CDR1 SEHNR and CDR2 FQNEAQ (reference sequence). Trimming removed 2 bases from V and 4 bases from J, with 11 bases in between. CDR3 length: 14 amino acids. CDR3 loop: CASSLRDPSYGYTF. In nucleotides, the CDR3 is TGTGCCAGCAGCTTAAGGGATCCCTCCTATGGCTACACCTTC.

This chain links TRBV19 with TRBJ2-3; D gene unclear. The CDR3 length is 14 residues. V was pared by 3 bases and J by 12 bases, with 19 bases between. Germline V gives CDR1 LNHDA, CDR2 SQIVND (reference sequence). The CDR3 bases are TGTGCCAGTAGTATCCTTACCGGCACTCCCCCCCAGTATTTT. Translation: CASSILTGTPPQYF.

This clone was detected ten times or more. The chain couples TRBV6-5 to TRBJ1-2; perhaps TRBD1 as D (6 bases). Trimming cost V 3 bases and J 8 bases, with 19 bases left between them. CDR3 length equals 15 residues. Germline V gene lookup returns CDR1 MNHEY and CDR2 SVGAGI. The CDR3 here is CASSYSLGGAEGYTF. CDR3 bases: TGTGCCAGCAGTTATAGTCTCGGGGGGGCTGAGGGCTACACCTTC.

The rearrangement joins TRBV7-9 to TRBJ2-7; D remains ambiguous. Per the germline V gene, CDR1 is SEHNR and CDR2 is FQNEAQ (reference sequence). V was pared by 2 bases and J by 3 bases, with 5 bases between. The CDR3 has 12 residues. CDR3 bases: TGTGCCAGCAGCTTATCATTCTACGAGCAGTACTTC. This codes for CASSLSFYEQYF.

The V gene is TRBV7-2, the J gene TRBJ2-5; 10 bases agree with TRBD2. The V gene end was trimmed by 6 bases and the J gene end by 3 bases; junction bases not matched to a gene: 7. In germline, CDR1 is SGHTA, CDR2 FQGNSA. The CDR3 consists of 15 residues. CDR3 in DNA: TGTGCCAGCAGGTTACTAGCGGGGAGTGAAGAGACCCAGTACTTC. Translating gives CASRLLAGSEETQYF.

The rearrangement uses TRBV7-3 and TRBJ2-1, with 11 bases lining up with TRBD2. Losses at the gene ends were 6 bases for V and 9 bases for J; bases not matched to a gene: 7. This CDR3 comprises 14 residues. The V gene's germline CDR1 is SGHTA and CDR2 FQGTGA. CDR3 DNA: TGTGCCAGCAGTTTTAGCGGGGGGGCCGGTGAGCAGTTCTTC. Amino acids: CASSFSGGAGEQFF.

The chain joins TRBV27 to TRBJ1-2, with a tentative D call TRBD1 (5 bases). Germline loops: CDR1 MNHEY, CDR2 SMNVEV (reference sequence). The CDR3 runs 13 residues. V lost 3 bases, J lost 4 bases, and 9 bases lay in between. The CDR3 reads CASSFTGFYGYTF. The CDR3 bases are TGTGCCAGCAGTTTTACAGGATTCTATGGCTACACCTTC.

This CDR3 reads CASSIWGGKRKNQPQHF. The DNA of the CDR3 is TGTGCCAGTAGTATTTGGGGGGGAAAACGCAAAAATCAGCCCCAGCATTTT. The chain couples TRBV19 to TRBJ1-5; a possible D gene is TRBD1 (5 bases). This CDR3 has 17 amino acids. Trimming removed 3 bases at V and 4 bases at J, with 19 bases between. Germline lookup yields CDR1 LNHDA and CDR2 SQIVND (reference sequence). The full variable domain, its missing parts supplied by reference TRBV19 and TRBJ1-5, is DGGITQSPKYLFRKEGQNVTLSCEQNLNHDAMYWYRQDPGQGLRLIYYSQIVNDFQKGDIAEGYSVSREKKESFPLTVTSAQKNPTAFYLCASSIWGGKRKNQPQHFGDGTRLSIL.